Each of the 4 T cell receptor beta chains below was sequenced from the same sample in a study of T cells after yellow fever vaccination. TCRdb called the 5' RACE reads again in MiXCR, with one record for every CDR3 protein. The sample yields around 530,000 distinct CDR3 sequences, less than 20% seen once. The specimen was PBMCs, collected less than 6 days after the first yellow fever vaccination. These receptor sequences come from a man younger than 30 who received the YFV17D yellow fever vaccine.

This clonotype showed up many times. The CDR3 DNA sequence: TGTGCCAGCAGTTTTGGAGCCAAAAACATTCAGTACTTC. Encoded protein: CASSFGAKNIQYF. The chain has TRBV6-2 or TRBV6-3 and TRBJ2-4; no definite D call. From germline, CDR1 is MNHEY and CDR2 SVGEGT. With 4 bases removed from V and 0 bases from J, the gap between germline ends came to 4 bases. The CDR3 is made up of 13 amino acids.

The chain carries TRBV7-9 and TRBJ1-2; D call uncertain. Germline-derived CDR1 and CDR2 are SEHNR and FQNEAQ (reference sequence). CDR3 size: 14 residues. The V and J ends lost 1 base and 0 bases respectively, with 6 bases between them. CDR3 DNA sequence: TGTGCCAGCAGCTTAGTGGTCGCTAACTATGGCTACACCTTC. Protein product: CASSLVVANYGYTF.

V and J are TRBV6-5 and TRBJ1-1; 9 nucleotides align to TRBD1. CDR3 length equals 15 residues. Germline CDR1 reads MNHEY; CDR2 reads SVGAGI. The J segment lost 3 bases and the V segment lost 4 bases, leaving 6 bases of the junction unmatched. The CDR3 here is CASSSTGGRDTEAFF. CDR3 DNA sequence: TGTGCCAGCAGTTCAACAGGGGGCCGGGACACTGAAGCTTTCTTT.

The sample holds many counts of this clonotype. The CDR3 here is CASSLGQNYEQYV. The CDR3 coding sequence is TGTGCCAGCAGCTTAGGACAGAACTACGAGCAGTACGTC. V gene TRBV7-4 combines with J gene TRBJ2-7; TRBD1 is a possible D gene (5 bases). The germline V gene encodes CDR1 SGHVT and CDR2 SQSDAQ. The CDR3 loop spans 13 amino acids. Trimming removed 1 base from V and 3 bases from J, with 7 bases in between.